This is a list of T cell receptor beta chains from one sample in a study of early T cells in non-severe SARS-CoV-2 infection. TCRdb reanalysed the 5' RACE reads using MiXCR and keeps one entry per CDR3 protein. The table includes about 42,000 distinct CDR3 sequences, roughly 6% detected once. Sequencing was performed on whole blood, taken at baseline. These receptors all stem from an adult who was a healthcare worker with PCR-confirmed SARS-CoV-2 infection or an uninfected control (not recorded which). CDR3s include the opening cysteine and the closing phenylalanine or tryptophan. D genes are given only for firm matches. Not every row has a clone size; where given, it reads once, few, many or a size class.

J gene	D gene	V gene	clone size	CDR3 protein	CDR3 DNA
TRBJ1-5	-	TRBV27	many	CASSESRGRNQPQHF	TGTGCCAGCAGTGAGTCCCGGGGTCGGAATCAGCCCCAGCATTTT
TRBJ1-2	-	TRBV29-1	many	CSTEGQHYGYTF	TGCAGCACCGAAGGACAGCACTATGGCTACACCTTC
TRBJ1-6	-	TRBV7-2	many	CASSLSGGNSPLHF	TGTGCCAGCAGCTTATCGGGGGGGAATTCACCCCTCCACTTT
TRBJ1-2	-	TRBV5-1	many	CASRLDSPYGYTF	TGCGCCAGCAGGCTTGACAGTCCCTATGGCTACACCTTC
TRBJ2-5	-	TRBV5-1	few	CASSLLRYQETQYF	TGCGCCAGCAGCTTGCTCAGGTACCAAGAGACCCAGTACTTC
TRBJ1-2	-	TRBV18	many	CASSPFMAETDSGNYGYTF	TGTGCCAGCTCACCATTTATGGCGGAAACGGACAGCGGGAACTATGGCTACACCTTC
TRBJ1-4	TRBD1	TRBV20-1	many	CSATGQPTNEKLFF	TGCAGTGCTACGGGACAGCCAACTAATGAAAAACTGTTTTTT
TRBJ2-2	-	TRBV4-3	-	CASSQDGTRNTGELFF	TGCGCCAGCAGCCAAGACGGGACAAGAAACACCGGGGAGCTGTTTTTT
TRBJ2-7	TRBD1	TRBV27	few	CASSDRGSSYEQYF	TGTGCCAGCAGTGACAGGGGTAGCTCCTACGAGCAGTACTTC
TRBJ2-3	TRBD2	TRBV19	-	CASSPTSGGTDTQYF	TGTGCCAGTAGCCCTACTAGCGGGGGGACAGATACGCAGTATTTT
TRBJ2-3	TRBD2	TRBV10-3	-	CAISLGGGLDTQYF	TGTGCCATCAGTCTTGGCGGGGGACTAGATACGCAGTATTTT
TRBJ2-4	TRBD2	TRBV4-3	many	CASSQDSSGGGNIQYF	TGCGCCAGCAGCCAAGATTCAAGCGGCGGGGGAAACATTCAGTACTTC
TRBJ2-1	-	TRBV28	few	CASSLGRDINEQFF	TGTGCCAGCAGTTTAGGCCGGGACATCAATGAGCAGTTCTTC
TRBJ2-2	-	TRBV7-9	many	CASSNNRAANTGELFF	TGTGCCAGCAGCAATAACAGGGCAGCGAACACCGGGGAGCTGTTTTTT
TRBJ2-2	-	TRBV6-4	-	CASSDRPDTGELFF	TGTGCCAGCAGTGATAGGCCAGACACCGGGGAGCTGTTTTTT
TRBJ2-7	-	TRBV11-2	-	CASSVSREYEQYF	TGTGCCAGCAGCGTCTCCAGGGAGTACGAGCAGTACTTC
TRBJ1-3	-	TRBV14	many	CASSQAGRGNSGNTIYF	TGTGCCAGCAGCCAAGCGGGAAGGGGGAACTCTGGAAACACCATATATTTT
TRBJ2-7	TRBD2	TRBV10-3	few	CAISDSLAGGLRDEQYF	TGTGCCATCAGTGACTCCCTAGCGGGGGGCCTCCGCGACGAGCAGTACTTC
TRBJ1-4	-	TRBV7-9	many	CASSTNTGEKLFF	TGTGCCAGCAGCACAAACACAGGCGAAAAACTGTTTTTT
TRBJ2-2	-	TRBV11-2	many	CASSLDYARSNTGELFF	TGTGCCAGCAGCTTAGATTACGCACGTTCGAACACCGGGGAGCTGTTTTTT
TRBJ1-2	-	TRBV14	few	CASSQVRGSYTF	TGTGCCAGCAGCCAAGTGCGGGGTAGCTACACCTTC
TRBJ2-7	TRBD2	TRBV11-2	once	CASSSSGGLYEQYF	TGTGCCAGCAGCTCTAGCGGGGGACTCTACGAGCAGTACTTC
TRBJ2-3	-	TRBV7-9	many	CASSFPGTDTQYF	TGTGCCAGCAGCTTCCCGGGCACAGATACGCAGTATTTT
TRBJ2-1	TRBD2	TRBV20-1	-	CSARDNWRGGNEQFF	TGCAGTGCTAGAGATAATTGGCGGGGGGGCAATGAGCAGTTCTTC
TRBJ2-2	TRBD2	TRBV7-2	few	CASSSSSGGYTGELFF	TGTGCCAGCAGCTCAAGTAGCGGGGGCTACACCGGGGAGCTGTTTTTT